What follows are 15 T cell receptor beta chains derived from one specimen sequenced in a study of cytomegalovirus exposure and HLA in healthy donors. 13 Jbeta primers and 60 Vbeta primers were used for the PCR. Method: immunoSEQ multiplex PCR; TCRdb's copy keeps in-frame clones and lacks some. Counted here are approximately 120,000 clones, 74% occurring once; the ten biggest clones make up 2% to 2.5%. The sequenced sample consisted of PBMCs. Receptor source: a human donor in good health.

The chain links TRBV28 to TRBJ1-1, with 7 bases fitting TRBD1. Germline CDR1 is MDHEN and CDR2 is SYDVKM. With 10 bases clipped from V and 3 bases from J, the junction kept 5 bases outside the gene matches. CDR3 size: 12 residues. CDR3 nucleotides: TGTGCCATCTCGGGACAGCACACTGAAGCTTTCTTT. Protein sequence: CAISGQHTEAFF.

CDR3: CASSQLTGGNEQFF. Written as DNA, the CDR3 is TGTGCCAGCAGCCAACTGACAGGGGGCAATGAGCAGTTCTTC. The chain joins TRBV14 to TRBJ2-1; 9 bases are a match to TRBD1. Trimming removed 2 bases from V and 6 bases from J; junction bases left unmatched: 2. The V gene's germline CDR1 is SGHDN and CDR2 FVKESK. The CDR3 runs 14 residues. The full variable domain, rest sourced from reference TRBV14 and TRBJ2-1, is EAGVTQFPSHSVIEKGQTVTLRCDPISGHDNLYWYRRVMGKEIKFLLHFVKESKQDESGMPNNRFLAERTGGTYSTLKVQPAELEDSGVYFCASSQLTGGNEQFFGPGTRLTVL.

CDR3 nucleotides: TGTGCCAGCAGTGGAACCCGACTAGCGGAAGAGACCCAGTACTTC. Its protein is CASSGTRLAEETQYF. The chain uses TRBV2 and TRBJ2-5; 9 positions match TRBD2. In germline, CDR1 is SNHLY, CDR2 FYNNEI. CDR3 size: 15 residues. J gave up 3 bases and V 4 bases, and 6 bases lay outside the gene matches.

The chain has TRBV25-1 and TRBJ2-7; D not resolved. This CDR3 contains 14 residues. Per the germline V gene, CDR1 is MGHDK and CDR2 is SYGVNS. Trimming removed 2 bases from V and 3 bases from J, with 11 bases in between. This CDR3 is CASSESLPLYEQYF. CDR3 nucleotides: TGTGCCAGCAGTGAAAGCCTCCCTCTCTACGAGCAGTACTTC.

This chain joins TRBV27 and TRBJ2-7; D not resolved. In germline, CDR1 is MNHEY, CDR2 SMNVEV (reference sequence). This CDR3 spans 16 amino acids. The V gene lost 3 bases and the J gene lost 2 bases, with 17 bases spanning the gap. CDR3 DNA: TGTGCCAGCAGTTTCTTTCTGCGGCCACAAACCTACGAGCAGTACTTC. Encoded protein: CASSFFLRPQTYEQYF.

The chain joins TRBV11-2 to TRBJ2-3; a possible D gene is TRBD2 (5 bases). The germline V and J ends were trimmed by 5 bases and 1 base, with 13 bases remaining between them. CDR1 is SGHAT, CDR2 FQNNGV, per germline. This CDR3 region has 15 residues. The DNA for the CDR3 is TGTGCCAGCAGCCCAGGACGGGGAGGCACAGATACGCAGTATTTT. Translation gives CASSPGRGGTDTQYF. Filled out from reference TRBV11-2 and TRBJ2-3, the complete variable domain reads EAGVAQSPRYKIIEKRQSVAFWCNPISGHATLYWYQQILGQGPKLLIQFQNNGVVDDSQLPKDRFSAERLKGVDSTLKIQPAKLEDSAVYLCASSPGRGGTDTQYFGPGTRLTVL.

The CDR3 DNA reads TGTGCCTGGATTGGGGGCACAGGGGCCAACGTCCTGACTTTC. Translation gives CAWIGGTGANVLTF. V and J are TRBV30 and TRBJ2-6, with a tentative D call TRBD1 (6 bases). CDR3 size: 14 residues. Germline CDR1 and CDR2: GTSNPN and SVGIG (reference sequence). With 4 bases removed from V and 4 bases from J, the gap between germline ends came to 11 bases. The full variable domain, its missing parts supplied by reference TRBV30 and TRBJ2-6, is SQTIHQWPATLVQPVGSPLSLECTVEGTSNPNLYWYRQAAGRGLQLLFYSVGIGQISSEVPQNLSASRPQDRQFILSSKKLLLSDSGFYLCAWIGGTGANVLTFGAGSRLTVL.

The rearrangement joins TRBV2 to TRBJ1-5, with D possibly matching TRBD1 (6 bases). Germline-derived CDR1 and CDR2 are SNHLY and FYNNEI. V was shortened by 6 bases and J by 4 bases, with 19 bases between the two germline ends. This CDR3 spans 16 amino acids. The CDR3 region has the DNA TGTGCCAGCAGACCCCATGGGGGAGGGGGTAATCAGCCCCAGCATTTT. Protein: CASRPHGGGGNQPQHF.

The chain links TRBV15 to TRBJ2-1; 8 positions agree with TRBD2. CDR3 length: 16 residues. The germline V gene encodes CDR1 LNHNV and CDR2 YYDKDF (reference sequence). Unmatched junction bases numbered 5, after V lost 0 bases and J lost 4 bases. CDR3: CATSRDNGGAYNEQFF. CDR3 nucleotides: TGTGCCACCAGCAGAGATAACGGGGGGGCTTACAATGAGCAGTTCTTC. Using reference TRBV15 and TRBJ2-1 for the parts outside the CDR3, the full variable domain is DAMVIQNPRYQVTQFGKPVTLSCSQTLNHNVMYWYQQKSSQAPKLLFHYYDKDFNNEADTPDNFQSRRPNTSFCFLDIRSPGLGDTAMYLCATSRDNGGAYNEQFFGPGTRLTVL.

This chain uses TRBV28 with TRBJ1-2, with 8 bases aligning to TRBD1. The junction had 10 bases not matched to a gene; V was cut back by 3 bases and J by 7 bases. Germline V gives CDR1 MDHEN, CDR2 SYDVKM. The CDR3 contains 15 residues. CDR3 sequence reads: CASSFRSTGARGYTF. The DNA of the CDR3 is TGTGCCAGCAGTTTCCGCTCGACAGGGGCCCGTGGCTACACCTTC.

J is TRBJ2-5 and V is TRBV27; tentatively, D is TRBD2 (6 bases). Trimming shortened V by 5 bases and J by 2 bases, and 21 bases separated the two germline ends. Germline V gene sequence: CDR1 MNHEY, CDR2 SMNVEV (reference sequence). This CDR3 spans 17 amino acids. Here the CDR3 reads CASSPRVLGGGQETQYF. CDR3 nucleotide sequence: TGTGCCAGCAGTCCACGGGTATTGGGAGGTGGGCAAGAGACCCAGTACTTC.

The V gene is TRBV14, the J gene TRBJ2-7; no clear D. Between the trimmed V and J ends, which lost 4 bases and 0 bases, there was a span of 7 bases. The CDR3 sequence is 13 residues long. Per the germline V gene, CDR1 is SGHDN and CDR2 is FVKESK. As DNA, the CDR3 is TGTGCCAGCAGCCTGCTTAGCTCCTACGAGCAGTACTTC. This encodes CASSLLSSYEQYF.

J is TRBJ1-2 and V is TRBV14; 7 bases are a match to TRBD1. This CDR3 comprises 13 residues. V shed 6 bases and J 4 bases; nucleotides not matched to a gene: 5. Germline values: CDR1 SGHDN, CDR2 FVKESK. In DNA form, the CDR3 reads TGTGCCAGCAGTCGACAGGGTTCCTATGGCTACACCTTC. As protein: CASSRQGSYGYTF.

This chain joins TRBV19 and TRBJ1-5; 9 bases align to TRBD1. CDR1 and CDR2 (germline): LNHDA, SQIVND (reference sequence). The CDR3 is 13 amino acids. The trim removed 7 bases at V and 4 bases at J, leaving 2 bases unmatched. The CDR3 protein is CASKGTGNQPQHF. The CDR3 DNA is TGTGCCAGTAAAGGGACAGGGAATCAGCCCCAGCATTTT.

The chain combines TRBV11-2 with TRBJ2-1; 8 positions agree with TRBD2. Germline V gene data show CDR1 as SGHAT and CDR2 as FQNNGV. The CDR3 has 16 amino acids. Trimming removed 5 bases from V and 4 bases from J; junction bases left unmatched: 10. CDR3 DNA sequence: TGTGCCAGCAGCCTAAGAGTTCGGGGGGGGTACAATGAGCAGTTCTTC. Its protein product is CASSLRVRGGYNEQFF.